Below, 20 T cell receptor beta chains from the same sample are listed, as sequenced in a study of blood T cell repertoires in COVID-19. Sequenced by immunoSEQ multiplex PCR; TCRdb stores in-frame clones only, minus some. The table lists 200,000 to 300,000 clones, 85% of them singletons. Specimen: PBMCs or T cells enriched from blood (not recorded which). The receptors shown here come from a woman aged 50 to 60 with acute COVID-19.

This chain connects TRBV30 to TRBJ1-5, with D possibly being TRBD1 (6 bases). CDR1 is GTSNPN and CDR2 is SVGIG in the germline V gene (reference sequence). This CDR3 contains 13 residues. V was trimmed by 4 bases and J by 0 bases, leaving 7 bases between them. For the CDR3, the DNA is TGTGCCTGGAACAGGGATAGCAATCAGCCCCAGCATTTT. Its protein is CAWNRDSNQPQHF.

The CDR3 loop is CASGLVGTGGKNIQYF. The CDR3 coding sequence is TGTGCTAGTGGTTTGGTCGGGACAGGGGGCAAAAACATTCAGTACTTC. J is TRBJ2-4 and V is TRBV12-5, with 11 bases fitting TRBD1. The CDR3 runs 16 residues. Trimming at V came to 0 bases and at J to 3 bases, leaving 1 base not matched to a gene. Germline-derived CDR1 and CDR2 are LGHNT and FRNRAP.

The V call is TRBV18, the J call TRBJ2-7; D might be TRBD2 (7 bases). CDR1 KGHSH and CDR2 LQKENI come from the germline V gene. The CDR3 is 15 amino acids. V was trimmed by 0 bases and J by 5 bases, leaving 14 bases between them. In DNA, the CDR3 is TGTGCCAGCTCACCACCTCTCGCGGGGGCCGACGAGCAGTACTTC. As protein: CASSPPLAGADEQYF.

This clone was counted a few times. The chain recombines TRBV29-1 with TRBJ1-4; D unclear. There are 12 residues in the CDR3. CDR1 is SQVTM and CDR2 is ANQGSEA in the germline V gene. V lost 7 bases, J lost 5 bases, and 11 bases lay in between. The DNA for the CDR3 is TGCAGCGCCCTCGGGATAAATGAAAAACTGTTTTTT. This codes for CSALGINEKLFF.

The chain has TRBV11-2 and TRBJ1-5; maybe TRBD1 (5 bases). V was trimmed by 5 bases and J by 4 bases, leaving 12 bases between them. The CDR3 length is 14 residues. CDR1 is SGHAT, CDR2 FQNNGV, per germline. CDR3 bases: TGTGCCAGCAGCCCTACAGACAGAAATCAGCCCCAGCATTTT. It codes for CASSPTDRNQPQHF. The variable domain in full, with the rest retrieved from reference TRBV11-2 and TRBJ1-5, is EAGVAQSPRYKIIEKRQSVAFWCNPISGHATLYWYQQILGQGPKLLIQFQNNGVVDDSQLPKDRFSAERLKGVDSTLKIQPAKLEDSAVYLCASSPTDRNQPQHFGDGTRLSIL.

This clone was observed a handful of times. The rearrangement links TRBV30 to TRBJ2-2; 14 positions match TRBD2. The trim removed 2 bases at V and 9 bases at J, leaving 8 bases unmatched. Germline V gives CDR1 GTSNPN, CDR2 SVGIG (reference sequence). The CDR3 totals 16 residues. The CDR3 here is CAWSLGTSGGRRELFF. The CDR3, as DNA: TGTGCCTGGAGTCTAGGGACTAGCGGGGGTCGAAGGGAGCTGTTTTTT.

The chain joins TRBV28 to TRBJ1-5; D unclear. Germline assignment: CDR1 MDHEN and CDR2 SYDVKM. The CDR3 length is 12 residues. Between the trimmed V and J ends, which lost 4 bases and 6 bases, there was a span of 7 bases. The CDR3 DNA is TGTGCCAGCAGTTACGGTACTCAGCCCCAGCATTTT. It specifies CASSYGTQPQHF.

Remarks on this clone: Additional DNA sequences in this sample encode the identical CDR3. The chain employs TRBV30 and TRBJ1-1, with D unclear. Germline assignment: CDR1 GTSNPN and CDR2 SVGIG (reference sequence). The CDR3 is 12 residues long. The V end lost 4 bases, the J end lost 1 base, and 7 bases lay between the germline ends. CDR3 DNA: TGTGCCTGGACCCGAGAGAACACTGAAGCTTTCTTT. Protein sequence: CAWTRENTEAFF.

The chain combines TRBV30 with TRBJ1-1, with a tentative D call TRBD1 (6 bases). V was trimmed by 3 bases and J by 0 bases, leaving 11 bases between them. CDR1 and CDR2 (germline): GTSNPN, SVGIG (reference sequence). The CDR3 is 14 residues long. As DNA, the CDR3 is TGTGCCTGGAGGGACAGTCCTCTGAACACTGAAGCTTTCTTT. Protein: CAWRDSPLNTEAFF.

The table lists this clone with a count of one. This chain links TRBV27 with TRBJ2-1; 12 bases fit TRBD2. The trim removed 6 bases at V and 0 bases at J, leaving 12 bases unmatched. The germline gives CDR1 MNHEY, CDR2 SMNVEV (reference sequence). The CDR3 runs 19 residues. CDR3 loop: CASSNPRLAGGFSYNEQFF. CDR3 DNA sequence: TGTGCCAGCAGCAATCCCCGGCTAGCGGGGGGGTTCTCCTACAATGAGCAGTTCTTC.

The chain carries TRBV4-3 and TRBJ1-6, with D possibly being TRBD1 (6 bases). The CDR3 runs 16 residues. Looked up from germline, CDR1 is LGHNA and CDR2 is YSLEER. Trimming stripped 1 base from V and 7 bases from J, with 14 bases between. CDR3 in DNA: TGCGCCAGCAGCCAAGTGGCGCGGGGGGCGAATTCACCCCTCCACTTT. Its translation: CASSQVARGANSPLHF.

CDR3 loop: CASSVSGSGGPDEQFF. The CDR3 DNA is TGTGCCAGCTCCGTCTCGGGGAGCGGGGGGCCGGATGAGCAGTTCTTC. The genes are TRBV18 and TRBJ2-1; 9 positions agree with TRBD2. V lost 6 bases to trimming and J lost 8 bases; unmatched junction nucleotides: 14. CDR1 KGHSH and CDR2 LQKENI come from the germline V gene. This CDR3 is 16 amino acids long. Looking up the rest from reference TRBV18 and TRBJ2-1 gives the full variable domain: NAGVMQNPRHLVRRRGQEARLRCSPMKGHSHVYWYRQLPEEGLKFMVYLQKENIIDESGMPKERFSAEFPKEGPSILRIQQVVRGDSAAYFCASSVSGSGGPDEQFFGPGTRLTVL.

The V call is TRBV5-4, the J call TRBJ2-2; maybe TRBD2 (5 bases). The CDR3 sequence is 15 residues long. V was pared by 3 bases and J by 3 bases, with 12 bases between. The germline gives CDR1 SGHNT, CDR2 YYREEE (reference sequence). The CDR3 DNA sequence: TGTGCCAGCAGCTCGGGGAAGTTCGACACCGGGGAGCTGTTTTTT. Translating gives CASSSGKFDTGELFF.

This chain connects TRBV7-8 to TRBJ2-1; TRBD1 matches at 9 bases. V was clipped by 6 bases and J by 0 bases; unmatched bases: 18. Germline CDR1 is SGHVS and CDR2 is FQNEAQ. The CDR3 is made up of 20 amino acids. The CDR3 is CASRKTPRGQGPSSYNEQFF. Written as DNA, the CDR3 is TGTGCCAGCAGGAAAACACCGAGGGGACAGGGCCCCTCCTCCTACAATGAGCAGTTCTTC.

The genes are TRBV3-1 (or the pseudogene TRBV3-2) and TRBJ2-1, with D possibly matching TRBD2 (6 bases). V was pared by 5 bases and J by 4 bases, with 9 bases between. This CDR3 region has 13 residues. The V gene's germline CDR1 is LGHDT and CDR2 YNNKEL (reference sequence). The CDR3 nucleotides read TGTGCCAGCAGCGAGGGACTTTACAATGAGCAGTTCTTC. Translation gives CASSEGLYNEQFF.

The chain couples TRBV2 to TRBJ1-1; no clear D. The germline V gene encodes CDR1 SNHLY and CDR2 FYNNEI. The V and J ends lost 7 bases and 1 base respectively, with 16 bases between them. The CDR3 totals 15 residues. The CDR3 DNA reads as TGTGCCAGCACCTTGATGGGCAACGGGAACACTGAAGCTTTCTTT. It translates to CASTLMGNGNTEAFF.

The rearrangement joins TRBV7-3 to TRBJ1-2; the D gene is possibly TRBD1 (5 bases). Trimming pared 0 bases from V and 6 bases from J, leaving 11 bases between. The CDR3 is 14 residues long. CDR1 and CDR2 from the germline V gene are SGHTA and FQGTGA. DNA for the CDR3: TGTGCCAGCAGCTTAACGGGCAGGGAAGATGGCTACACCTTC. It codes for CASSLTGREDGYTF.

V is TRBV5-1 and J is TRBJ1-2, with no clear D. Trimming stripped 4 bases from V and 7 bases from J, with 17 bases between. The CDR3 totals 14 residues. Looked up from germline, CDR1 is SGHRS and CDR2 is YFSETQ. The CDR3 bases are TGCGCCAGCAGCCAGAGTGGGGAACGGGGTGGCTACACCTTC. Protein sequence: CASSQSGERGGYTF.

The gene calls are TRBV19 and TRBJ2-3; 8 nucleotides match TRBD2. The V gene's germline CDR1 is LNHDA and CDR2 SQIVND (reference sequence). The V segment lost 5 bases and the J segment 1 base; nucleotides outside the gene matches: 2. The CDR3 totals 14 residues. CDR3 protein: CASSDGGGTDTQYF. In DNA form, the CDR3 reads TGTGCCAGTAGTGACGGGGGGGGCACAGATACGCAGTATTTT.

The chain carries TRBV18 and TRBJ2-1; 8 bases line up with TRBD2. The germline V gene encodes CDR1 KGHSH and CDR2 LQKENI. The CDR3 runs 15 residues. V was pared by 1 base and J by 5 bases, with 4 bases of the junction left unmatched. As DNA, the CDR3 is TGTGCCAGCTCACCACTTAGCGGGGCCAACAATGAGCAGTTCTTC. Translating gives CASSPLSGANNEQFF. Based on the CDR3 plus reference TRBV18 and TRBJ2-1, the full variable domain is NAGVMQNPRHLVRRRGQEARLRCSPMKGHSHVYWYRQLPEEGLKFMVYLQKENIIDESGMPKERFSAEFPKEGPSILRIQQVVRGDSAAYFCASSPLSGANNEQFFGPGTRLTVL.